The present TCR beta chain was sequenced within a study of shared clonotypes between healthy human individuals. Naive-designated CD8 cells lacked CD45RO, were positively enriched for CCR7, and omitted terminally differentiated effector memory CD45RA+ cells. CDR3 length equals 16 residues. From germline, CDR1 is SGDLS and CDR2 YYNGEE. Trimming left V 3 bases short and J 4 bases short, with 16 bases between. Sequencing was performed with immunoSEQ multiplex PCR; in TCRdb, only in-frame clones are kept and a portion is missing. The sample carries about 2.1 million clones, roughly 91% recorded once. The receptor was isolated from a young man in good health. Some clones in this sample may be carry-over from other donors' samples. The V and J genes are TRBV9 and TRBJ2-2, with D perhaps TRBD2 (6 bases). Source material: naive CD8+ T cells from PBMCs. The CDR3 nucleotides read TGTGCCAGCAGCGGACGCTTTGGGGGGACCACCGGGGAGCTGTTTTTT. It encodes CASSGRFGGTTGELFF.